This T cell receptor (beta chain) was profiled in a study of T-cell reconstitution after alpha-beta-depleted transplantation in children. Points from the study as a whole: Fresh T-cell production supplied most of the T-cell counts and diversity seen one year after transplant. Day-60 TCRbeta diversity that was high in some patients was derived from surviving recipient T cells and thymic progenitors. It was reported that alpha-beta T cells came from several hundred expanded graft clones (about two months after transplant).

This CDR3 has 16 amino acids. CDR1 is SEHNR, CDR2 FQNEAQ, per germline (reference sequence). Losses at the gene ends were 2 bases for V and 0 bases for J; bases not matched to a gene: 5. At least ten counts were recorded for this clonotype. What it binds is not known. Unique molecular identifiers were incorporated when the TCRbeta library was constructed. TCRdb re-analysed the PCR reads in MiXCR, keeping a single row per CDR3 protein. The table shows approximately 500,000 distinct CDR3 sequences, with about 10% occurring only once. The clonotype was recovered from a child aged 2 to 9 with inherited bone marrow failure, due to receive a stem cell transplant. The V and J genes are TRBV7-9 and TRBJ2-7, with 9 bases fitting TRBD1. The sample here was PBMCs, taken before TCRalphabeta/CD19-depleted stem cell transplant. The CDR3 sequence: CASSLPLTGGSYEQYF. The CDR3, as DNA: TGTGCCAGCAGCTTACCCTTGACAGGGGGCTCCTACGAGCAGTACTTC.